This T cell receptor beta chain derives from a study of blood T cell repertoires in COVID-19 (TCRdb year 2020). At the level of the whole study: The collaborator samples originated in the United States, Italy and Spain and spanned the acute and convalescent phases of COVID-19. The material from the prospective study consisted of cDNA or gDNA derived from T cells, B-cell-depleted T cells, or PBMCs. Subjects who had been exposed to COVID-19, were actively infected with it, or had recovered from it provided the deeply sampled blood TCRbeta repertoires that made up the dataset. The repertoires were released in a freely available public database meant as a resource for research on the immune response to SARS-CoV-2. The samples were drawn from the first 160 participants of the ongoing ImmuneRACE study and from more than 1,000 subjects provided by 6 global collaborators. Sample metadata almost always included a de-identified subject ID, COVID-19 status, age in years and sex. Where available, HLA class I and class II types were obtained from metadata supplied by the sample provider rather than from assay-based typing. Beyond this particular receptor, the publication reports: The amount of clinical and demographic metadata varied by source and participant and was provided uncurated.

On this clone itself: Its antigen has not been determined. Base-call qualities are not available, and no considerably larger clone is one nucleotide away.

Trimmed from V: 0 bases; trimmed from J: 2 bases; junction bases lacking a gene match: 3. CDR1 and CDR2 are read off the germline V gene as ENHRY and SYGVKD. The CDR3 numbers 15 residues from cysteine through phenylalanine. The only DNA kept is the CDR3, 45 bases in frame from the first base. The immunoSEQ Assay, a bias-controlled multiplex PCR, was used to amplify TCRbeta CDR3 regions from genomic DNA. The study's own analysis went as follows. Within the assay, amplification of reference gene primers was used to estimate how many nucleated cells each sample contained. To quantify the absolute abundance of each unique TCRbeta CDR3 rearrangement, sequence reads were collapsed and filtered. For each sample, productive Simpson clonality was calculated as the square root of Simpson's diversity index over productive rearrangements. TCRdb retrieved this table from immuneACCESS and kept in-frame rearrangements only. Not all clones are present; in checked studies, unresolved V genes account for under half, and no reason is known for the remainder. For V, J and clone size, that table is used; D and trimming come from the DNA. The sample data list roughly 150,000 clones, and about 85% of these were observed just once. 6.5% to 7.5% of the sample is held by the ten biggest clonotypes.

In Seattle, one collaborating source enrolled patients while the infection was active and tracked those patients longitudinally over the course of disease. Each collaborating institution followed its own protocols to collect whole blood in K2EDTA tubes. For TCRbeta analysis, collaborators shipped samples in one of three forms: frozen whole blood, isolated PBMCs, or DNA extracted from either of those sample types. Recombination joined TRBV10-3 with TRBJ1-1; the central 7 bases match TRBD1. Sequencing was done on a sample of peripheral blood. The origin of this receptor is a man aged 80 or over with COVID-19, enrolled during active disease. Here is the DNA: TGTGCCATCAGTGAGTCAGTAGGGGGCAACACTGAAGCTTTCTTT. Its protein is CAISESVGGNTEAFF.